This is a list of T cell receptor beta chains from one sample in a study of blood T cell repertoires in COVID-19. Generated by immunoSEQ multiplex PCR, the TCRdb table keeps only in-frame clones and is missing some. The sample lists about 120,000 clones, 65% to 80% occurring once. Material: peripheral blood. The receptor set was obtained from a human donor with acute or convalescent COVID-19. The donor label of this sample is uncertain. The CDR3 runs from the conserved cysteine through the conserved F or W. A D gene is named only where the DNA matches it firmly. Clone size is stated in some rows and not others, as once, few, many or a class when expanded.

TRBD2 | TRBJ2-7 | NA | TRBV7-8 | TGTGCCAGCAGCTTCCGGACTAGCGGGGACGAGCAGTACTTC | CASSFRTSGDEQYF
TRBD1 | TRBJ1-5 | NA | TRBV28 | TGTGCCAGCAGTGCCCGACAGGGTCTCAATCAGCCCCAGCATTTT | CASSARQGLNQPQHF
NA | TRBJ2-5 | NA | TRBV7-3 | TGTGCCAGCAGTTCCAGGCCCCAAGAGACCCAGTACTTC | CASSSRPQETQYF
NA | TRBJ2-7 | NA | TRBV11-2 | TGTGCCAGCAGCAAGGGGGTCCGACCCTACGAGCAGTACTTC | CASSKGVRPYEQYF
TRBD1 | TRBJ1-6 | NA | TRBV4-1 | TGCGCCAGCAGCGGCCGGGACAGGGGAAATTCACCCCTCCACTTT | CASSGRDRGNSPLHF
NA | TRBJ1-1 | few | TRBV30 | TGTGCCTGGAACAGGCCGAACACTGAAGCTTTCTTT | CAWNRPNTEAFF
NA | TRBJ2-3 | NA | TRBV11-2 | TGTGCCAGCAGCCGCAGGCGATCCACAGATACGCAGTATTTT | CASSRRRSTDTQYF
TRBD1 | TRBJ1-2 | few | TRBV7-9 | TGTGCCAGCAGCCCACGGACAGGGTACAACTATGGCTACACCTTC | CASSPRTGYNYGYTF
TRBD1 | TRBJ2-2 | NA | TRBV2 | TGTGCCAGCCGCGGGACAGGGGGCTTGGGGGAGCTGTTTTTT | CASRGTGGLGELFF
TRBD1 | TRBJ1-4 | few | TRBV14 | TGTGCCAGCAGCCGATCCGGGACAGTTAATGAAAAACTGTTTTTT | CASSRSGTVNEKLFF
TRBD1 | TRBJ2-3 | NA | TRBV6-4 | TGTGCCAGCAGCCCTGGGACAGGTTCCACAGATACGCAGTATTTT | CASSPGTGSTDTQYF
NA | TRBJ2-5 | NA | TRBV27 | TGTGCCAGCAGTTTTCGAGGGGGTAGTCAAGAGACCCAGTACTTC | CASSFRGGSQETQYF
TRBD1 | TRBJ1-1 | once | TRBV10-2 | TGCGCCAGCGGACAGGGCGCAATCACTGAAGCTTTCTTT | CASGQGAITEAFF
TRBD1 | TRBJ1-5 | NA | TRBV6-6 | TGTGCCAGCAGTGTACAGGGGGCAGGGCAGCCCCAGCATTTT | CASSVQGAGQPQHF
NA | TRBJ1-2 | many | TRBV5-6 | TGTGCCAGCAGCTTTCCAGGTCGCTATGGCTACACCTTC | CASSFPGRYGYTF
TRBD1 | TRBJ2-2 | NA | TRBV6-5 | TGTGCCAGCAGAGGGACAGGGGGCGACACCGGGGAGCTGTTTTTT | CASRGTGGDTGELFF
NA | TRBJ2-7 | once | TRBV3-1/TRBV3-2 | TGTGCCAGCAGCCAAGTCCGGGGCTCCTACGAGCAGTACTTC | CASSQVRGSYEQYF
TRBD1 | TRBJ1-1 | NA | TRBV28 | TGTGCCAGTCAGTCGGACAGGGTTGGTGAAGCTTTCTTT | CASQSDRVGEAFF
NA | TRBJ2-3 | NA | TRBV13 | TGTGCCAGCAGCTTAGGCGGGGGGCGTGATACGCAGTATTTT | CASSLGGGRDTQYF
NA | TRBJ1-2 | few | TRBV20-1 | TGCAGTGCTAGTAGCGGGACGGACTATGGCTACACCTTC | CSASSGTDYGYTF
NA | TRBJ1-2 | NA | TRBV28 | TGTGCCAGCACCCCGACAGGACCTTATGGCTACACCTTC | CASTPTGPYGYTF
TRBD2 | TRBJ2-1 | NA | TRBV9 | TGTGCCAGCAGCGAATCCCTCAGCGGGGGACTCGATGAGCAGTTCTTC | CASSESLSGGLDEQFF
TRBD2 | TRBJ2-3 | few | TRBV4-1 | TGCGCCAGCAGCCAACAAGGACTAGCGGGGGGCACAGATACGCAGTATTTT | CASSQQGLAGGTDTQYF
NA | TRBJ2-2 | NA | TRBV30 | TGTGCCTGGACCCGTGGGGGGGGCCCCGGGGAGCTGTTTTTT | CAWTRGGGPGELFF
NA | TRBJ2-7 | NA | TRBV7-9 | TGTGCCAGCAGCTTAGGGGACACCTACGAGCAGTACTTC | CASSLGDTYEQYF
NA | TRBJ2-1 | NA | TRBV5-4 | TGTGCCAGCAGCTTGGTTCAGGGCGATGAGCAGTTCTTC | CASSLVQGDEQFF
TRBD1 | TRBJ1-2 | once | TRBV7-8 | TGTGCCAGCAGCCCAGGACAGGGCCCCTTTGGATACACCTTC | CASSPGQGPFGYTF
NA | TRBJ1-2 | NA | TRBV18 | TGTGCCAGCTCACGTGCGTCCGAGAACTATGGCTACACCTTC | CASSRASENYGYTF
NA | TRBJ2-5 | NA | TRBV30 | TGTGCCTGGACCCCCGTCGACAGCCAAGAGACCCAGTACTTC | CAWTPVDSQETQYF
TRBD2 | TRBJ2-2 | NA | TRBV4-1 | TGCGCCAGCAGCCAAGTCGTAGCGGGGGAGACCGGGGAGCTGTTTTTT | CASSQVVAGETGELFF
NA | TRBJ1-2 | NA | TRBV12-3/TRBV12-4 | TGTGCCAGCAGTTTGGGAGAACGCTATGGCTACACCTTC | CASSLGERYGYTF
NA | TRBJ1-6 | NA | TRBV3-1/TRBV3-2 | TGTGCCAGCAGGACAAGCGGCGGGGTGCGTTCACCCCTCCACTTT | CASRTSGGVRSPLHF
TRBD2 | TRBJ2-1 | NA | TRBV19 | TGTGCCAGTAGTATAGAGGGCGGGGGGGGCTATGAGCAGTTCTTC | CASSIEGGGGYEQFF
TRBD1 | TRBJ2-3 | once | TRBV18 | TGTGCCAGCTCAGGAACCGGGACAGACACAGATACGCAGTATTTT | CASSGTGTDTDTQYF
NA | TRBJ1-2 | many | TRBV28 | TGTGCCAGCAGTTTGTCCCCATATGGCTACACCTTC | CASSLSPYGYTF
NA | TRBJ1-1 | NA | TRBV28 | TGTGCCAGCAGCCCTGGGTGGGCCGCGAACACTGAAGCTTTCTTT | CASSPGWAANTEAFF
NA | TRBJ2-1 | NA | TRBV9 | TGTGCCAGCAGCGTATCCAGGGGGGCCTCCTACAATGAGCAGTTCTTC | CASSVSRGASYNEQFF
TRBD1 | TRBJ1-1 | NA | TRBV7-8 | TGTGCCAGCAGCCCTAGACAGGGGAAGAGGACTGAAGCTTTCTTT | CASSPRQGKRTEAFF
TRBD1 | TRBJ2-7 | many | TRBV2 | TGTGCCAGCGGAGGGGGCGGACAGGGGGGTACCTACGAGCAGTACTTC | CASGGGGQGGTYEQYF
NA | TRBJ2-1 | NA | TRBV30 | TGTGCCTGGAGAGGGCAGGGTTCCTACAATGAGCAGTTCTTC | CAWRGQGSYNEQFF
TRBD1 | TRBJ1-2 | NA | TRBV3-1/TRBV3-2 | TGTGCCAGCAGCCAAGAGGGGGACAGAGTAATCCGGTATGGCTACACCTTC | CASSQEGDRVIRYGYTF
NA | TRBJ2-7 | NA | TRBV2 | TGTGCCAGCAGTAACAGGGTCGCTCTGGGGGAGCAGTACTTC | CASSNRVALGEQYF
TRBD1 | TRBJ1-5 | NA | TRBV4-1 | TGCGCCAGCAGCCAAGAAGGGTGGGCAGGGGGTCAGCCCCAGCATTTT | CASSQEGWAGGQPQHF
TRBD1 | TRBJ1-2 | few | TRBV5-6 | TGTGCCAGCAGCTTGGTTGGAGGGGGCAACTATGGCTACACCTTC | CASSLVGGGNYGYTF
NA | TRBJ1-4 | NA | TRBV7-9 | TGTGCCAGCAGAACGGGACATGAGGAAAAACTGTTTTTT | CASRTGHEEKLFF
TRBD2 | TRBJ2-5 | NA | TRBV28 | TGTGCCAGCAGGTTATTTGCGGGGGACGGACGGACCCAGTACTTC | CASRLFAGDGRTQYF
TRBD1 | TRBJ1-5 | few | TRBV28 | TGTGCCAGCAGAAGACAGGGCCCCAATCAGCCCCAGCATTTT | CASRRQGPNQPQHF
TRBD2 | TRBJ2-2 | NA | TRBV7-2 | TGTGCCAGCAGCTTATTTAGCGGGGGGGCCTCGGGCACCGGGGAGCTGTTTTTT | CASSLFSGGASGTGELFF
NA | TRBJ1-5 | NA | TRBV7-8 | TGTGCCAGCAGCGCGCGAGAGGGAGTCAATAGCAATCAGCCCCAGCATTTT | CASSAREGVNSNQPQHF